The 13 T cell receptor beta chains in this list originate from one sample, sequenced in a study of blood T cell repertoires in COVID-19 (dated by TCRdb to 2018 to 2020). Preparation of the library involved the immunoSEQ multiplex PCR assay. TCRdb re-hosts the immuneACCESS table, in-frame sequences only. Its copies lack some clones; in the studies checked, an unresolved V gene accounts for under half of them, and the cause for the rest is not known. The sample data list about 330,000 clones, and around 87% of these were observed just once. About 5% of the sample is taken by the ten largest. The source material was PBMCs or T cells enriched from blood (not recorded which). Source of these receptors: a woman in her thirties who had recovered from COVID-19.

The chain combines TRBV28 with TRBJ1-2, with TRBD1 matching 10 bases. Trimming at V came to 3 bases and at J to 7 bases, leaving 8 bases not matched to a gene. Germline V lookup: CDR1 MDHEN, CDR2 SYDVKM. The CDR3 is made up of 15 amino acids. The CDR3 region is CASSFRDRGWGGYTF. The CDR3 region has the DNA TGTGCCAGCAGTTTCCGGGACAGGGGATGGGGTGGCTACACCTTC.

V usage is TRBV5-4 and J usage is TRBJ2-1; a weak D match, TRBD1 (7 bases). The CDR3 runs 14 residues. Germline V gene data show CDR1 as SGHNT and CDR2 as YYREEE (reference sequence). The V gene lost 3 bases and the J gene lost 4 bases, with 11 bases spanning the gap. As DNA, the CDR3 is TGTGCCAGCAGCTCGCAGGGGGGATACAATGAGCAGTTCTTC. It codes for CASSSQGGYNEQFF.

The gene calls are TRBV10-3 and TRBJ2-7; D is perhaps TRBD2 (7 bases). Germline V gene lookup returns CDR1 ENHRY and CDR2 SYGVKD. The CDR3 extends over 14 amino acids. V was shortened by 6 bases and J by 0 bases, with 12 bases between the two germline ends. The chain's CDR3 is CAISPGGRSYEQYF. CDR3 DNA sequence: TGTGCCATCAGCCCGGGGGGCCGCTCCTACGAGCAGTACTTC.

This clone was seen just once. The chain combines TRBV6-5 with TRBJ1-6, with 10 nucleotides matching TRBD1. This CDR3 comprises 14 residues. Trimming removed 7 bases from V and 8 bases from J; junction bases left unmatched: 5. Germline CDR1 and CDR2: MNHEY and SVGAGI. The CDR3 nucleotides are TGTGCCAGCATCTCCGGGACAGGGGATTCACCCCTCCACTTT. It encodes CASISGTGDSPLHF.

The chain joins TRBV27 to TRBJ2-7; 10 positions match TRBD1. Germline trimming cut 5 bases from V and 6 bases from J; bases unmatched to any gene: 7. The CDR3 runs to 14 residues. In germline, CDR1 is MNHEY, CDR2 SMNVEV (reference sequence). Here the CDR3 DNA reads TGTGCCAGCAGTCCGACAGGGGGCTCGGGCGAGCAGTACTTC. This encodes CASSPTGGSGEQYF.

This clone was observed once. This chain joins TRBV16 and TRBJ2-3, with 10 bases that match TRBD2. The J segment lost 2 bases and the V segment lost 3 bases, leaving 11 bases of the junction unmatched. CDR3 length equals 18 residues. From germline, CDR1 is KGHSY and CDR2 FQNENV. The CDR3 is CASSQTSGWGYDTDTQYF. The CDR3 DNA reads TGTGCCAGCAGCCAGACTAGCGGGTGGGGCTACGACACAGATACGCAGTATTTT.

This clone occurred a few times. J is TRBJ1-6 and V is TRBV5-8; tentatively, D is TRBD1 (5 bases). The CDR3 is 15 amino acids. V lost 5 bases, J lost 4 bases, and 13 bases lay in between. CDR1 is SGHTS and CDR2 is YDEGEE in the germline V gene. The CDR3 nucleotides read TGTGCCAGCAGTTTCGGCGGGGGTTATAATTCACCCCTCCACTTT. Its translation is CASSFGGGYNSPLHF.

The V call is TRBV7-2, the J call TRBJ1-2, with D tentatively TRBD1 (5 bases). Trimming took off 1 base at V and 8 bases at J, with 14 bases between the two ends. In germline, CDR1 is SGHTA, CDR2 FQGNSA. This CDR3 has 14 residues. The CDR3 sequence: CASSLDGATAGYTF. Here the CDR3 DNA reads TGTGCCAGCAGCTTAGATGGCGCGACAGCCGGCTACACCTTC.

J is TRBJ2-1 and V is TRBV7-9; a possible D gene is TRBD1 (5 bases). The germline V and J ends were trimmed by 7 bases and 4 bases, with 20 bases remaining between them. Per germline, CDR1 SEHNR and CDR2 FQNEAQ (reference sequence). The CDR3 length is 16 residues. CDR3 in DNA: TGTGCCAGCATCTACTCTGGGGCCCCCGGATACAATGAGCAGTTCTTC. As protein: CASIYSGAPGYNEQFF.

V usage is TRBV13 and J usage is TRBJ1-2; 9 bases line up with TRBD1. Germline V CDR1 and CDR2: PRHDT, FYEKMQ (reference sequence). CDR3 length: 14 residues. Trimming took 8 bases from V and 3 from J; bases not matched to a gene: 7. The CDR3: CASRRDREDYGYTF. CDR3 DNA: TGTGCCAGCCGCCGGGACAGGGAGGACTATGGCTACACCTTC.

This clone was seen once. DNA of the CDR3: TGTGCCACCGCTAAGGGACAGGGAGAAAAATCTGGAAACACCATATATTTT. This translates into CATAKGQGEKSGNTIYF. V gene TRBV10-3 combines with J gene TRBJ1-3; 9 bases are a match to TRBD1. The CDR3 has 17 residues. V trimming: 10 bases; J trimming: 1 base; junction bases outside the gene matches: 14. Germline CDR1 ENHRY, CDR2 SYGVKD.

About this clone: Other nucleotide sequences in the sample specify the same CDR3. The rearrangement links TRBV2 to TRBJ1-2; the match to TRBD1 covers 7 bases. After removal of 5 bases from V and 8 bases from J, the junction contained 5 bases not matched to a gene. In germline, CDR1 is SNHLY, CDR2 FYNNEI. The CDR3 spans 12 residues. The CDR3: CASSFSGGGYTF. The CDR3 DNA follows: TGTGCCAGCAGTTTCTCAGGGGGGGGCTACACCTTC.

The CDR3 DNA sequence: TGTGCCAGCAGTTCGACAGGAGATTATGGCTACACCTTC. Protein: CASSSTGDYGYTF. The chain links TRBV27 to TRBJ1-2; weak D call: TRBD1 (6 bases). Germline values: CDR1 MNHEY, CDR2 SMNVEV (reference sequence). V shed 4 bases and J shed 5 bases, with 11 bases lying between them. This CDR3 has 13 amino acids.